These 32 T cell receptor beta chains originate from one sample sequenced in a study of regulatory T cells in long-lasting Graves disease. Building of the TCR beta libraries involved iRepertoire HTBI primers and Arm-PCR of CDR3 regions. TCRdb reprocessed the multiplex PCR reads with MiXCR, giving one entry per CDR3 protein. Here the sample spans about 430,000 distinct CDR3 sequences, 21% being singletons. Specified time point: persistent/refractory GD, antithyroid drugs over 5 years with positive TRAb. PBMC RNA was the source of the TCR library. This specimen was peripheral blood mononuclear cells (PBMCs), taken when the disease was refractory, from a patient treated with antithyroid drugs. The origin of the receptors is a female donor with Graves disease.

This clonotype was counted ten times or more. V and J are TRBV7-8 and TRBJ1-2; tentative D call: TRBD1 (5 bases). The CDR3 length is 15 residues. The germline CDR1 and CDR2 sequences are SGHVS and FQNEAQ. V was trimmed by 5 bases and J by 8 bases, leaving 21 bases between them. CDR3 loop: CASSIMAQVEHGYTF. The CDR3 bases are TGTGCCAGCAGCATTATGGCACAGGTTGAACACGGCTACACCTTC.

The V and J genes are TRBV27 and TRBJ1-1; tentatively, D is TRBD1 (6 bases). Germline CDR1 MNHEY, CDR2 SMNVEV (reference sequence). V lost 8 bases to trimming and J lost 4 bases, with 20 bases between them. The CDR3 runs to 15 residues. The CDR3 spells CASSGGGREGTEAFF. The CDR3, as DNA: TGTGCCAGCTCAGGTGGGGGGCGCGAGGGCACTGAAGCTTTCTTT.

This clonotype was seen ten or more times. The chain carries TRBV2 and TRBJ2-7, with D hard to call. CDR1 is SNHLY and CDR2 is FYNNEI in the germline V gene. This CDR3 comprises 11 residues. Trimming removed 3 bases from V and 6 bases from J, with 6 bases in between. Here the CDR3 DNA reads TGTGCCAGCAGTGAGGAGATCGAGCAGTACTTC. As protein: CASSEEIEQYF.

V usage is TRBV5-1 and J usage is TRBJ2-5; no firm D call. The V end was cut by 0 bases, the J end by 1 base, with 16 bases between. The CDR3 sequence is 17 residues long. Germline-derived CDR1 and CDR2 are SGHRS and YFSETQ. CDR3 region: CASSLVLRHPSQETQYF. As DNA, the CDR3 is TGCGCCAGCAGCTTGGTCTTGAGACACCCGTCCCAAGAGACCCAGTACTTC.

In regard to this clonotype: The junction departs from the called germline gene at one end, perhaps through a read error. The chain couples TRBV19 to TRBJ2-2; 7 positions agree with TRBD1. This CDR3 region has 13 residues. Germline V gene data show CDR1 as LNHDA and CDR2 as SQIVND (reference sequence). This chain's CDR3 is CASRLTGSTESFF. Here the CDR3 DNA reads TGTGCCAGTAGATTGACAGGGAGTACTGAATCTTTCTTT.

Concerning this clonotype: A much larger clone differs from this one at a single base, so this may be a read error. This chain uses TRBV10-3 with TRBJ2-7; TRBD1 aligns across 8 bases. Germline-derived CDR1 and CDR2 are ENHRY and SYGVKD. The CDR3 length is 15 residues. Germline trimming cut 4 bases from V and 0 bases from J; bases unmatched to any gene: 5. The CDR3, as DNA: TGTGCCATCAGTGGGGGGGACAGGAGCTCCTACGAGCAGTACTTC. It yields the protein CAISGGDRSSYEQYF.

This clonotype was recorded many times. The J gene is TRBJ1-1, the V gene TRBV28; D remains ambiguous. The V gene lost 6 bases and the J gene lost 2 bases, with 4 bases spanning the gap. This CDR3 has 11 amino acids. Germline V gives CDR1 MDHEN, CDR2 SYDVKM. As DNA, the CDR3 is TGTGCCAGCAGCGAAAACACTGAAGCTTTCTTT. Its protein is CASSENTEAFF.

This clonotype was detected only a few times. The chain combines TRBV10-3 with TRBJ2-7; TRBD2 aligns across 10 bases. This CDR3 spans 15 amino acids. The trim removed 3 bases at V and 4 bases at J, leaving 6 bases unmatched. CDR1 ENHRY and CDR2 SYGVKD come from the germline V gene. The CDR3: CAISDGLAGVYEQYF. CDR3 DNA sequence: TGTGCCATCAGTGATGGGCTAGCGGGGGTTTACGAGCAGTACTTC.

This clonotype was recorded many times. The chain joins TRBV3-1 to TRBJ2-5; D is possibly TRBD2 (6 bases). V lost 6 bases and J 7 bases, leaving 18 bases between the germline ends. CDR1 LGHDT and CDR2 YNNKEL come from the germline V gene (reference sequence). The CDR3 length is 14 residues. CDR3 protein: CASRERRPAGTQYF. In DNA, the CDR3 is TGTGCCAGCAGGGAACGACGACCAGCGGGGACCCAGTACTTC.

This clonotype was observed a handful of times. The chain carries TRBV19 and TRBJ2-1, with a tentative D call TRBD1 (5 bases). Germline CDR1 is LNHDA and CDR2 is SQIVND (reference sequence). Trimming left V 4 bases short and J 3 bases short, with 13 bases between. CDR3 length equals 15 residues. In DNA, the CDR3 is TGTGCCAGTAGTAGGGGCATGTGGGGCTACAATGAGCAGTTCTTC. It translates to CASSRGMWGYNEQFF.

This clonotype was observed many times. This chain links TRBV12-3 or TRBV12-4 with TRBJ1-4; 8 nucleotides align to TRBD1. V was clipped by 7 bases and J by 3 bases; unmatched bases: 7. This CDR3 is 15 amino acids long. The CDR3 DNA reads as TGTGCCAGCACCGAACAGGGGGGGTCTAATGAAAAACTGTTTTTT. The encoded protein is CASTEQGGSNEKLFF.

This clonotype was detected only a few times. The gene calls are TRBV25-1 and TRBJ2-7, with 13 bases identical to TRBD2. J lost 6 bases, V lost 6 bases, and 5 bases had no gene match. This CDR3 is 14 amino acids long. Looked up from germline, CDR1 is MGHDK and CDR2 is SYGVNS. CDR3 in amino acids: CASSPTSGRTEQYF. The CDR3 bases are TGTGCCAGCAGCCCGACTAGCGGGAGGACCGAGCAGTACTTC.

This clonotype was counted between two and nine times. The genes are TRBV6-4 and TRBJ1-4; a weak D match, TRBD1 (5 bases). Germline-derived CDR1 and CDR2 are MRHNA and SNTAGT. The length of the CDR3 is 15 residues. Trimming pared 9 bases from V and 0 bases from J, leaving 14 bases between. The CDR3 DNA reads as TGTGCCAGTGACAGAGAATATGCAACTAATGAAAAACTGTTTTTT. It specifies CASDREYATNEKLFF.

In this sample, this clonotype turned up a few times. V and J are TRBV9 and TRBJ2-2; D is possibly TRBD1 (6 bases). Trimming took off 3 bases at V and 2 bases at J, with 11 bases between the two ends. The CDR3 runs to 15 residues. Germline assignment: CDR1 SGDLS and CDR2 YYNGEE. The CDR3 sequence: CASSGQQGNTGELFF. CDR3 DNA: TGTGCCAGCAGCGGACAACAGGGTAACACCGGGGAGCTGTTTTTT.

Remarks on this clonotype: A single base separates this from a much larger clone, so it may be a read error. The chain recombines TRBV2 with TRBJ2-3; D is unresolved. Germline values: CDR1 SNHLY, CDR2 FYNNEI. This CDR3 has 14 amino acids. V lost 0 bases to trimming and J lost 2 bases, with 6 bases between them. CDR3 sequence (DNA): TGTGCCAGCAGTGAAGCGGGGATCACAGATACGCAGTATTTT. It encodes CASSEAGITDTQYF.

This chain joins TRBV3-1 and TRBJ1-2; D ambiguous. The CDR3 contains 13 residues. V gave up 2 bases and J gave up 2 bases, with 6 bases separating them. The germline CDR1 and CDR2 sequences are LGHDT and YNNKEL (reference sequence). CDR3 DNA sequence: TGTGCCAGCAGCCAACCCCAGAACTATGGCTACACCTTC. Residues: CASSQPQNYGYTF.

This clonotype came up a few times. The V call is TRBV20-1, the J call TRBJ2-7; TRBD2 matches at 9 bases. Germline V gene sequence: CDR1 DFQATT, CDR2 SNEGSKA (reference sequence). The J segment lost 6 bases and the V segment lost 5 bases, leaving 11 bases of the junction unmatched. This CDR3 contains 14 residues. The CDR3 loop reads CSADLAGVYGEQYF. The CDR3 DNA is TGCAGTGCTGACTTAGCGGGAGTCTATGGCGAGCAGTACTTC.

The chain is built from TRBV15 and TRBJ1-6, with 9 bases matching TRBD1. This CDR3 comprises 16 residues. The junction had 4 bases not matched to a gene; V was cut back by 4 bases and J by 3 bases. Germline lookup yields CDR1 LNHNV and CDR2 YYDKDF (reference sequence). This CDR3 reads CATSTGTGSYNSPLHF. The CDR3 nucleotides are TGTGCCACCAGCACTGGGACAGGGAGCTATAATTCACCCCTCCACTTT.

This clonotype has at least ten counts. The V and J genes are TRBV2 and TRBJ2-2, with D perhaps TRBD2 (6 bases). Germline V gene sequence: CDR1 SNHLY, CDR2 FYNNEI. V was clipped by 8 bases and J by 4 bases, with 14 bases between them. This CDR3 has 14 residues. The CDR3 region has the DNA TGTGCCAGCGGGACTGGACGTCGCACCGGGGAGCTGTTTTTT. Protein sequence: CASGTGRRTGELFF.

The V gene is TRBV7-6, the J gene TRBJ2-2, with a possible D match to TRBD2 (6 bases). V lost 3 bases, J lost 1 base, and 9 bases lay in between. The germline CDR1 and CDR2 sequences are SGHVS and FNYEAQ. The CDR3 has 15 residues. The CDR3 spells CASSFDGGNTGELFF. In DNA form, the CDR3 reads TGTGCCAGCAGCTTTGACGGGGGGAACACCGGGGAGCTGTTTTTT.

The V and J genes are TRBV12-3 or TRBV12-4 and TRBJ1-3; 7 bases fit TRBD1. The ends lost 6 bases at V and 3 bases at J; junction bases unmatched: 11. The CDR3 sequence is 16 residues long. The CDR3 DNA reads as TGTGCCAGCAGCCAAGAACTACAGGGGAGTGGAAACACCATATATTTT. It specifies CASSQELQGSGNTIYF.

This clonotype has only one observation. The genes are TRBV11-2 and TRBJ2-1; D is uncertain. This CDR3 spans 14 amino acids. The germline gives CDR1 SGHAT, CDR2 FQNNGV. The V gene lost 1 base and the J gene lost 2 bases, with 6 bases spanning the gap. The CDR3 here is CASSLGPTYNEQFF. The CDR3 DNA sequence: TGTGCCAGCAGCTTAGGACCTACCTACAATGAGCAGTTCTTC.

Concerning this clonotype itself: A far more abundant clone sits one base away, making this likely a read error. The chain employs TRBV28 and TRBJ2-4; 10 bases match TRBD2. Trimming removed 5 bases from V and 15 bases from J; junction bases left unmatched: 19. CDR1 is MDHEN and CDR2 is SYDVKM in the germline V gene. There are 16 residues in the CDR3. CDR3 amino acids: CASSGGGLAPRETRYF. DNA for the CDR3: TGTGCCAGCAGTGGTGGGGGACTAGCGCCCCGGGAGACCCGGTACTTC.

This chain connects TRBV27 to TRBJ1-1; TRBD1 matches at 8 bases. The CDR3 has 14 amino acids. CDR1 and CDR2 (germline): MNHEY, SMNVEV (reference sequence). The V segment lost 6 bases and the J segment 5 bases; nucleotides outside the gene matches: 8. This CDR3 reads CASRVQGARTEAFF. The CDR3 region has the DNA TGTGCCAGCAGAGTGCAGGGGGCTAGGACTGAAGCTTTCTTT.

This clonotype has a count of ten or more. Germline is not matched at one junction end, which may reflect a read error. The chain is built from TRBV2 and TRBJ1-5; D perhaps matches TRBD1 (6 bases). The CDR3 extends over 13 amino acids. Germline V gene sequence: CDR1 SNHLY, CDR2 FYNNEI. CDR3 bases: TGTGCCAGCAGTGAGGGGCGCAGGGGTAAACCAGATTTT. Amino acid sequence: CASSEGRRGKPDF. Drawing the rest from reference TRBV2 and TRBJ1-5, the complete variable domain is EPEVTQTPSHQVTQMGQEVILRCVPISNHLYFYWYRQILGQKVEFLVSFYNNEISEKSEIFDDQFSVERPDGSNFTLKIRSTKLEDSAMYFCASSEGRRGKPDFGDGTRLSIL.

This clonotype was picked up many times. Relative to the germline gene, one junction end is altered; a read error may explain this. V gene TRBV3-1 combines with J gene TRBJ2-5; D call uncertain. This CDR3 region has 10 residues. The germline V gene encodes CDR1 LGHDT and CDR2 YNNKEL (reference sequence). The CDR3 sequence is CASGHATQYF. The CDR3 DNA reads as TGTGCCAGCGGCCACGCGACCCAGTACTTC.

This chain joins TRBV29-1 and TRBJ2-6; D is unresolved. CDR1 and CDR2 from the germline V gene are SQVTM and ANQGSEA. The V end was cut by 6 bases, the J end by 4 bases, with 7 bases between. The CDR3 spans 12 residues. CDR3 residues: CSVERGANVLTF. CDR3 nucleotides: TGCAGCGTCGAGAGGGGGGCCAACGTCCTGACTTTC.

This clonotype has just a few counts. The rearrangement links TRBV15 to TRBJ1-4, with D possibly being TRBD1 (5 bases). Trimming cost V 3 bases and J 8 bases, with 13 bases left between them. The CDR3 covers 14 residues. Per the germline V gene, CDR1 is LNHNV and CDR2 is YYDKDF (reference sequence). The CDR3 protein is CATSRRDPEEKLFF. The CDR3, as DNA: TGTGCCACCAGCAGGAGGGACCCGGAGGAAAAACTGTTTTTT.

This clonotype was counted ten times or more. CDR3 DNA: TGTGCCAGCACCGGGAAGGCCCCCTCCTACGAGCAGTACTTC. Translating it yields CASTGKAPSYEQYF. The J gene is TRBJ2-7, the V gene TRBV28; a possible D gene is TRBD2 (5 bases). Germline loops: CDR1 MDHEN, CDR2 SYDVKM. Between the trimmed V and J ends, which lost 7 bases and 0 bases, there was a span of 13 bases. This CDR3 spans 14 amino acids. Full variable domain (outside the CDR3, taken from reference TRBV28 and TRBJ2-7): DVKVTQSSRYLVKRTGEKVFLECVQDMDHENMFWYRQDPGLGLRLIYFSYDVKMKEKGDIPEGYSVSREKKERFSLILESASTNQTSMYLCASTGKAPSYEQYFGPGTRLTVT.

This clonotype was detected many times. The chain links TRBV2 to TRBJ2-5; 12 bases align to TRBD2. CDR3 length: 15 residues. V shed 8 bases and J 4 bases; nucleotides not matched to a gene: 8. From germline, CDR1 is SNHLY and CDR2 FYNNEI. CDR3 coding DNA: TGTGCCAGCGCAGGACTAGCGGGAATCCGAGAGACCCAGTACTTC. Translation: CASAGLAGIRETQYF.

This clonotype was counted a few times. V usage is TRBV25-1 and J usage is TRBJ1-1; maybe TRBD1 (6 bases). Germline-derived CDR1 and CDR2 are MGHDK and SYGVNS. Trimming left V 5 bases short and J 9 bases short, with 10 bases between. The CDR3 extends over 11 amino acids. The CDR3 reads CASSLGHQAFF. CDR3 in DNA: TGTGCCAGCAGTCTGGGACACCAAGCTTTCTTT.

This clonotype came up many times. The genes are TRBV7-9 and TRBJ1-2, with D maybe TRBD1 (6 bases). The CDR3 loop spans 15 amino acids. CDR1 SEHNR and CDR2 FQNEAQ come from the germline V gene (reference sequence). The V and J ends lost 0 bases and 6 bases respectively, with 14 bases between them. This CDR3 is CASSLAIGGVNGYTF. The CDR3 DNA sequence: TGTGCCAGCAGCTTAGCAATTGGGGGCGTTAATGGCTACACCTTC.